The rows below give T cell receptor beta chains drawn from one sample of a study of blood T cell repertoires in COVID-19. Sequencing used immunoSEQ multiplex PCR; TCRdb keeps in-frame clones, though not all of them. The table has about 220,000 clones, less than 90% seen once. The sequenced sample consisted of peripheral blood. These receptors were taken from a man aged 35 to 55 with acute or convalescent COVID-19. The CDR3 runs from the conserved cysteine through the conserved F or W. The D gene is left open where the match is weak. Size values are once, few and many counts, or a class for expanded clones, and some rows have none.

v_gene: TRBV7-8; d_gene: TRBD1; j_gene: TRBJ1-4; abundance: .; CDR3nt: TGTGCCAGCAGCTTGGGACAGGGGAAGAATGAAAAACTGTTTTTT; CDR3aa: CASSLGQGKNEKLFF
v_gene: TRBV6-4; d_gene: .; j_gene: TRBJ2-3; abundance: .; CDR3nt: TGTGCCAGCAGCGTTGCGGGGTTCCTCACAGATACGCAGTATTTT; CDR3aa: CASSVAGFLTDTQYF
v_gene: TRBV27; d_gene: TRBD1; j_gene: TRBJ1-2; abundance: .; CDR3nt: TGTGCCAGCAGTCCGGGACAGCCGAGGTGGTATGGCTACACCTTC; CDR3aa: CASSPGQPRWYGYTF
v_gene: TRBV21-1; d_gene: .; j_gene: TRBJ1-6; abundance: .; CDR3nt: TGTGCCAGCAGCAAACGAGCAGGTTCCCGTTCACCCCTCCACTTT; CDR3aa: CASSKRAGSRSPLHF
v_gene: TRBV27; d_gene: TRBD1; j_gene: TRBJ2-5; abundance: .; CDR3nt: TGTGCCAGCAGCTCTACGACAGGGTGGGCCCAAGAGACCCAGTACTTC; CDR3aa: CASSSTTGWAQETQYF
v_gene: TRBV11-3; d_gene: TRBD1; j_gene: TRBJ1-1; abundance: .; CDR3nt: TGTGCCAGCAGCTTAGTTGGGGGACAGGAAGCTTTCTTT; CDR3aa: CASSLVGGQEAFF
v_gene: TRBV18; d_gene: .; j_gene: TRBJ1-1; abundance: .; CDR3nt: TGTGCCAGCTCACCACTAGGGGAGGGCACTGAAGCTTTCTTT; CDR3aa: CASSPLGEGTEAFF
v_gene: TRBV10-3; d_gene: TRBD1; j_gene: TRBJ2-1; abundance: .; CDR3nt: TGTGCCATCCATGACGAGGACAGGGTCTACAATGAGCAGTTCTTC; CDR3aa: CAIHDEDRVYNEQFF
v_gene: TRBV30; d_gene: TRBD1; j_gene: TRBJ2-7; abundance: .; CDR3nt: TGTGCCTGGACTGGGACGGGACAGGGTCCTTACGAGCAGTACTTC; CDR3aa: CAWTGTGQGPYEQYF
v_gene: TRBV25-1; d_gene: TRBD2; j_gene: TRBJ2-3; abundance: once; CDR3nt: TGTGCCAGCAGTGCCCTCCGTCGAGCGGGGGGCACAGATACGCAGTATTTT; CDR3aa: CASSALRRAGGTDTQYF
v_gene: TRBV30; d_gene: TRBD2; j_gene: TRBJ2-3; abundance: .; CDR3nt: TGTGCCTGGAGTGTGGGACTAGCGGGGGATACGCAGTATTTT; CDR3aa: CAWSVGLAGDTQYF
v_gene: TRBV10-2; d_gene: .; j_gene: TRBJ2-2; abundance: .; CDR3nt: TGCGCCAGCACGAGAGGGCCCCTCAGGGGGAACACCGGGGAGCTGTTTTTT; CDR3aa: CASTRGPLRGNTGELFF
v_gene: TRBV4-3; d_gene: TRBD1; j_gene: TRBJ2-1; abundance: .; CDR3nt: TGCGCCAGCAGCCCTGAGCCGGGTGGACAGGGTAATAGAAATGAGCAGTTCTTC; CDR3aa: CASSPEPGGQGNRNEQFF
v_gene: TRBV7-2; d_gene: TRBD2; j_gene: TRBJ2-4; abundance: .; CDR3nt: TGTGCCAGCAGCTCCCTAGCGGGAGTAGGCAAAAACATTCAGTACTTC; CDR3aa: CASSSLAGVGKNIQYF
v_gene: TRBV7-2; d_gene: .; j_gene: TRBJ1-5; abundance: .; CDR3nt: TGTGCCAGCAGCCCCTTAGTTTTCAATCAGCCCCAGCATTTT; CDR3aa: CASSPLVFNQPQHF
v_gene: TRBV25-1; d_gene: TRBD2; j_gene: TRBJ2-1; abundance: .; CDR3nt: TGTGCCAGCAGTGCGACAACTAGCGGGATTAGCAATGAGCAGTTCTTC; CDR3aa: CASSATTSGISNEQFF
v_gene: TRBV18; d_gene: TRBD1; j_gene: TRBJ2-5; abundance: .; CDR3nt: TGTGCCAGCTCAAGAGGACAGGACCAAGAGACCCAGTACTTC; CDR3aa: CASSRGQDQETQYF
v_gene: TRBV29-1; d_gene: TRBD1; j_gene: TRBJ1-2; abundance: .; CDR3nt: TGCAGCGTCGGACAGGAACGAGGTGGCTACACCTTC; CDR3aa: CSVGQERGGYTF
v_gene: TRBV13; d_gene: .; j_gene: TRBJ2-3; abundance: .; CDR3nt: TGTGCCAGCAGCCGTTCTTTCTTAGGGGGGAGGGCCAAAAGTGGGGATACGCAGTATTTT; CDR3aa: CASSRSFLGGRAKSGDTQYF
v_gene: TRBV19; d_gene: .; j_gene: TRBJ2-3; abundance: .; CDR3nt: TGTGCCAGCAGAGCTGGATTGGCCCCCGGGGCAGATACGCAGTATTTT; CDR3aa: CASRAGLAPGADTQYF
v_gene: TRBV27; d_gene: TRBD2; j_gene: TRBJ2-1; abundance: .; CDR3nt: TGTGCCAGCAGTTTAAATTTCCTAGCGGGGGGCAATGAGCAGTTCTTC; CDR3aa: CASSLNFLAGGNEQFF
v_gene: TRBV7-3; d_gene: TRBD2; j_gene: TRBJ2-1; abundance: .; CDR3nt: TGTGCCAGCAGCTCTAGCGGAGCCACGGGTTACAATGAGCAGTTCTTC; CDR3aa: CASSSSGATGYNEQFF
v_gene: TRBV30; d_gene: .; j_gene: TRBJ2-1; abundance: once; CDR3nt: TGTGCCTGGAGAGCGTACAATGAGCAGTTCTTC; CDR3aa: CAWRAYNEQFF
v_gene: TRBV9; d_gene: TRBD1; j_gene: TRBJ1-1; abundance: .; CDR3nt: TGTGCCAGCAGCGTAGAGGGGGCCGGTTTTAGGGCCACTGAAGCTTTCTTT; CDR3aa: CASSVEGAGFRATEAFF
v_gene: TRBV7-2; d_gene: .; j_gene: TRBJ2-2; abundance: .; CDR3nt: TGTGCCAGCAGCTTCTCAGGGGTCGGGGAGCTGTTTTTT; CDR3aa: CASSFSGVGELFF
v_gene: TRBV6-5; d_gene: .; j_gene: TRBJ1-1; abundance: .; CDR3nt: TGTGCCAGCAGTTACTCGCGGCGACAGTCCACTGAAGCTTTCTTT; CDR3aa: CASSYSRRQSTEAFF
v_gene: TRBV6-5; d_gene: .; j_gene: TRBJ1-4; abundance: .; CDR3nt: TGTGCCAGCAGTTACTCCTGGGAGACTAATGAAAAACTGTTTTTT; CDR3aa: CASSYSWETNEKLFF
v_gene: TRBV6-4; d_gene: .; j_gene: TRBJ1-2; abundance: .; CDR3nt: TGTGCCAGCATTACTCGGTGTGCACATGGCTACACCTTC; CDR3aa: CASITRCAHGYTF
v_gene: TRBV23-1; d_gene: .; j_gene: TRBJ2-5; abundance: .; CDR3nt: TGCGCCAGCAGTCAAGCCCGTCAGCAAGAGACCCAGTACTTC; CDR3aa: CASSQARQQETQYF
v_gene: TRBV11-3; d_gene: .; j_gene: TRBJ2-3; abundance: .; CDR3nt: TGTGCCAGCAGCTTAAGGGGATACACAGATACGCAGTATTTT; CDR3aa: CASSLRGYTDTQYF
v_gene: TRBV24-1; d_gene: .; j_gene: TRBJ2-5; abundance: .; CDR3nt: TGTGCCACCAGTGGTCCAGGCGGGGAGACCCAGTACTTC; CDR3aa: CATSGPGGETQYF
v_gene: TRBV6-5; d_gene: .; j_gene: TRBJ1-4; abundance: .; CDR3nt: TGTGCCAGCAGTTGGAGCTCAACTAATGAAAAACTGTTTTTT; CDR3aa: CASSWSSTNEKLFF
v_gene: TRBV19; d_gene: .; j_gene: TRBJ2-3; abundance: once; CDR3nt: TGTGCCAGTAGTCGCGAGGGACATAACACAGATACGCAGTATTTT; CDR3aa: CASSREGHNTDTQYF